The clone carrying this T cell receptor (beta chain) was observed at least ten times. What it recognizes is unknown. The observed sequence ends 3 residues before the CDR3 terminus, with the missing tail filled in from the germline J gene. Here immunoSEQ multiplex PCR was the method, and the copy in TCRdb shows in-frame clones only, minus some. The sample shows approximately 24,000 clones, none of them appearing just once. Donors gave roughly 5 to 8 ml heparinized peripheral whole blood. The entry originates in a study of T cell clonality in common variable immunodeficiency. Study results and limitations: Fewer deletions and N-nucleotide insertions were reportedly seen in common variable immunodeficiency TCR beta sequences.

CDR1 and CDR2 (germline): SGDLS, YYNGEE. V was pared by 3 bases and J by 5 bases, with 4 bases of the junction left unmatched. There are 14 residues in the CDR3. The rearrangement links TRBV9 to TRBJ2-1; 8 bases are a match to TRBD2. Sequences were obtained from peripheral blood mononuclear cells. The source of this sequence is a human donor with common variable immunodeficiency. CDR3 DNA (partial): TGTGCCAGCAGCGGGACTAGCTATAACAATGAG. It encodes CASSGTSYNNE. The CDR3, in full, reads CASSGTSYNNEQFF.